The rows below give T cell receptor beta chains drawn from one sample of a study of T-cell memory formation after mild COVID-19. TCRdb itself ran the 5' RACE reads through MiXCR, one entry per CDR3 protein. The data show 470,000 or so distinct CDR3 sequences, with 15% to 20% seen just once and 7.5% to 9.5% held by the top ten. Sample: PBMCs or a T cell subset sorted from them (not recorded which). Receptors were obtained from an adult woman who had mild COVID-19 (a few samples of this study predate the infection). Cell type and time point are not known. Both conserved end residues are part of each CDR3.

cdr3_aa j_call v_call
CASSARGGIEGNEQFF TRBJ2-1 TRBV9
CATSQGRSSYNEQLF TRBJ2-1 TRBV24-1
CASSGGLYNEQFF TRBJ2-1 TRBV6-2/TRBV6-3
CASSPSGLKEQYF TRBJ2-7 TRBV27
CASSANVASGTDTQYF TRBJ2-3 TRBV7-3
CASRRANYGYTF TRBJ1-2 TRBV19
CASSLLGIDTQYF TRBJ2-3 TRBV27
CASSLVELRSYEQYF TRBJ2-7 TRBV7-9
CASSREGAWETQYF TRBJ2-5 TRBV12-3/TRBV12-4
CASSDTSGGAQETQYF TRBJ2-5 TRBV10-2
CASSPDRRDGYTF TRBJ1-2 TRBV7-2
CASSWDRTDTQYF TRBJ2-3 TRBV7-9
CSAPRGGTGSSYEQYF TRBJ2-7 TRBV20-1
CASSPLRQAMRKLFF TRBJ1-4 TRBV7-2
CASSIDGNTEAFF TRBJ1-1 TRBV5-1
CASSELREAFLPYEQYF TRBJ2-7 TRBV6-1
CASTQEGTGESNQPQHF TRBJ1-5 TRBV12-3/TRBV12-4
CASSHLTGAKNIQYF TRBJ2-4 TRBV3-1
CSSSGTRRALDF TRBJ1-2 TRBV29-1
CASSSPPGYRSHEQFF TRBJ2-1 TRBV7-9
CASSDSGLSGNTIYF TRBJ1-3 TRBV10-2
CASSLGLAGGRSYEQYF TRBJ2-7 TRBV5-1
CASSLRIDRGGNEKLFF TRBJ1-4 TRBV12-3/TRBV12-4
CASSFGGEESNEQFF TRBJ2-1 TRBV27
CASSVDGRAGGHNEQFF TRBJ2-1 TRBV9
CASSPSGGSFGGDTQYF TRBJ2-3 TRBV4-2
CASSIDGTPLFF TRBJ1-4 TRBV19